Described below is a single T cell receptor beta chain sequence and its context. TCRdb's table, derived via immunoSEQ multiplex PCR, lists solely in-frame clones and lacks some. The sample consists of approximately 340,000 clones, over 70% of them appearing once. The sample is drawn from a study of shared clonotypes between healthy human individuals. This CDR3 is built from 14 residues. Germline values: CDR1 SGHNT, CDR2 YYREEE (reference sequence). V gave up 5 bases and J gave up 1 base, with 12 bases separating them. The rearrangement links TRBV5-4 to TRBJ2-5, with D perhaps matching TRBD1 (6 bases). The specimen sequenced was memory CD4+ T cells sorted from blood. Subset here: CD45RA-negative fraction. The receptor comes from a man younger than 45 in good health. CDR3 amino acids: CASSSRGTQETQYF. CDR3 DNA sequence: TGTGCCAGCAGTTCTAGGGGGACCCAAGAGACCCAGTACTTC.